Listed here are 10 T cell receptor beta chains from one sample, sequenced in a study of blood T cell repertoires in COVID-19. TCRdb's table, derived via immunoSEQ multiplex PCR, lists solely in-frame clones and lacks some. The data hold roughly 350,000 clones, with approximately 91% observed a single time. The source material was peripheral blood. The receptors were sampled from a woman in her seventies with COVID-19, enrolled during active disease.

The count of this clone is one. The chain employs TRBV11-2 and TRBJ1-2; D is perhaps TRBD1 (6 bases). This CDR3 comprises 14 residues. V was clipped by 1 base and J by 4 bases, with 10 bases between them. Germline values: CDR1 SGHAT, CDR2 FQNNGV. CDR3 in amino acids: CASSLGQGIYGYTF. The CDR3, as DNA: TGTGCCAGCAGCTTAGGTCAGGGGATCTATGGCTACACCTTC.

The chain couples TRBV6-5 to TRBJ1-3, with D possibly matching TRBD1 (5 bases). This CDR3 has 15 amino acids. The germline V gene has CDR1 MNHEY and CDR2 SVGAGI. Deletions cut 2 bases from V and 4 bases from J, with 12 bases between. The CDR3 bases are TGTGCCAGCAGTTACCTCGGGGGATCCGGAAACACCATATATTTT. Translated, it gives CASSYLGGSGNTIYF.

V and J are TRBV23-1 and TRBJ1-1; D call uncertain. TRBV23-1 is sorted into the ORF group, with uncertain function. CDR3 size: 15 residues. Trimming took off 0 bases at V and 3 bases at J, with 11 bases between the two ends. CDR3 loop: CASSQSRSGDTEAFF. Here the CDR3 DNA reads TGCGCCAGCAGTCAATCGAGGAGCGGAGACACTGAAGCTTTCTTT.

The genes are TRBV9 and TRBJ2-1, with D hard to call. CDR3 size: 15 residues. Trimming pared 0 bases from V and 1 base from J, leaving 8 bases between. CDR1 SGDLS and CDR2 YYNGEE come from the germline V gene. The CDR3 bases are TGTGCCAGCAGCGTAGGGCAGTTTTCCTACAATGAGCAGTTCTTC. This translates into CASSVGQFSYNEQFF. Full variable domain (missing parts from reference TRBV9 and TRBJ2-1): DSGVTQTPKHLITATGQRVTLRCSPRSGDLSVYWYQQSLDQGLQFLIQYYNGEERAKGNILERFSAQQFPDLHSELNLSSLELGDSALYFCASSVGQFSYNEQFFGPGTRLTVL.

As regards this clone: The sample has other DNA sequences that encode this CDR3 too. The chain carries TRBV28 and TRBJ1-5; D is uncertain. In germline, CDR1 is MDHEN, CDR2 SYDVKM. V lost 6 bases and J 0 bases, leaving 12 bases between the germline ends. This CDR3 has 15 residues. In DNA form, the CDR3 reads TGTGCCAGCAGCTCGGGGTCGTATAGCAATCAGCCCCAGCATTTT. Amino acid sequence: CASSSGSYSNQPQHF.

This chain uses TRBV19 with TRBJ1-3; 7 bases align to TRBD1. This CDR3 contains 14 residues. J lost 0 bases, V lost 11 bases, and 7 bases had no gene match. Germline V gene data show CDR1 as LNHDA and CDR2 as SQIVND (reference sequence). Here the CDR3 DNA reads TGTGCCGGACGGGACAGTGGCTCTGGAAACACCATATATTTT. Translated: CAGRDSGSGNTIYF.

This chain links TRBV29-1 with TRBJ2-3, with a possible D match to TRBD2 (5 bases). The CDR3 runs 15 residues. Trimming took 6 bases from V and 2 from J, leaving 18 bases between them. Germline V gene lookup returns CDR1 SQVTM and CDR2 ANQGSEA. The chain's CDR3 is CSVFFFEDYTDTQYF. CDR3 DNA sequence: TGCAGCGTCTTCTTTTTCGAAGACTACACAGATACGCAGTATTTT.

The chain has TRBV9 and TRBJ2-1; D is unresolved. V lost 4 bases and J 4 bases, leaving 12 bases between the germline ends. The length of the CDR3 is 14 residues. Per germline, CDR1 SGDLS and CDR2 YYNGEE. CDR3 sequence: CASSRASGYNEQFF. CDR3 nucleotides: TGTGCCAGCAGCCGTGCTTCCGGTTACAATGAGCAGTTCTTC.

V usage is TRBV4-1 and J usage is TRBJ1-2, with 9 bases identical to TRBD1. The CDR3 is 16 amino acids. The germline V gene has CDR1 MGHRA and CDR2 YSYEKL. V shed 3 bases and J 7 bases; nucleotides not matched to a gene: 12. CDR3 residues: CASSHPLTGGGSGYTF. CDR3 nucleotide sequence: TGCGCCAGCAGCCACCCCCTGACAGGGGGTGGTTCTGGCTACACCTTC.

This clone was detected only a few times. CDR3 bases: TGTGCCAGCAGTGAAGCCGGGACTGAAGGGGGCTACACCTTC. This encodes CASSEAGTEGGYTF. This chain connects TRBV2 to TRBJ1-2; D is possibly TRBD1 (5 bases). The germline gives CDR1 SNHLY, CDR2 FYNNEI. V was cut by 0 bases and J by 8 bases, with 13 bases left in between. The CDR3 is made up of 14 amino acids.